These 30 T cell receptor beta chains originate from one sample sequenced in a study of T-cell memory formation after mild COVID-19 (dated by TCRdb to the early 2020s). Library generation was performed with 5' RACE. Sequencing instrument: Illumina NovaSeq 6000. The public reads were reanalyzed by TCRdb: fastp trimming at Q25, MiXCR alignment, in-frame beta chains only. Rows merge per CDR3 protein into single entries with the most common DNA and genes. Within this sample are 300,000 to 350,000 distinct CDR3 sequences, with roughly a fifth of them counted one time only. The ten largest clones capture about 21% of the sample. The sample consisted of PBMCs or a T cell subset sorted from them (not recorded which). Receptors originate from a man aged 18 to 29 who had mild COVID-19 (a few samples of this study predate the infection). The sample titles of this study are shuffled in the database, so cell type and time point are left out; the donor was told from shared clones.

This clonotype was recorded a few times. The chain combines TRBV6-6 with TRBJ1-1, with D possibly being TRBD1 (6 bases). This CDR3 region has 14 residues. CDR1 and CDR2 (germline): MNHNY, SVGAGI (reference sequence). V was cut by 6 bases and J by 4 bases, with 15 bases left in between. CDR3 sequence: CASSPQQGSTEAFF. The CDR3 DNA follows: TGTGCCAGCAGCCCACAACAGGGAAGCACTGAAGCTTTCTTT.

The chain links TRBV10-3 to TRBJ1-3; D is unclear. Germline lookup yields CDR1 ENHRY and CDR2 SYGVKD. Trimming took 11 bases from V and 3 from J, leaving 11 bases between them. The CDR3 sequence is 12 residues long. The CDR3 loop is CAALRDGNTIYF. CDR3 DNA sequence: TGTGCCGCCCTCCGTGATGGAAACACCATATATTTT.

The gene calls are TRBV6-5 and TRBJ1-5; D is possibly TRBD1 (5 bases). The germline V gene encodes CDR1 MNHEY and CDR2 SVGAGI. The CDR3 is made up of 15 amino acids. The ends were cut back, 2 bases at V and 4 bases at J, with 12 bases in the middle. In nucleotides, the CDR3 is TGTGCCAGCAGTTACATGGCAGGGACGAATCAGCCCCAGCATTTT. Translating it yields CASSYMAGTNQPQHF.

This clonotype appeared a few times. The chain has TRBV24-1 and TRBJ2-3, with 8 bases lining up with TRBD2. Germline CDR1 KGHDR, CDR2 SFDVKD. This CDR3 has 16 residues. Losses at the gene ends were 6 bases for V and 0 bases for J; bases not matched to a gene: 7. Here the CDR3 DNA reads TGTGCCACCAGTCCCGGGACTAGGGGTAGCACAGATACGCAGTATTTT. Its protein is CATSPGTRGSTDTQYF.

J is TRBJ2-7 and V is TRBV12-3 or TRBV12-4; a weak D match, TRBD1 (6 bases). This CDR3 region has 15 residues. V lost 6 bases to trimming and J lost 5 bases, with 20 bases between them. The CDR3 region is CASSPPGERRHEQYF. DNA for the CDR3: TGTGCCAGCAGCCCCCCAGGGGAGCGACGGCACGAGCAGTACTTC.

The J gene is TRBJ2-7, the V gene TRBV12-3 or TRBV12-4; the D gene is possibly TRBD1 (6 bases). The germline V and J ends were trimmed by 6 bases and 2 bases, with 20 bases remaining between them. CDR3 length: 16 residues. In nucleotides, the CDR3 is TGTGCCAGCAGCCCACGGGCAGGGGCCGAGGCCTACGAGCAGTACGTC. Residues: CASSPRAGAEAYEQYV.

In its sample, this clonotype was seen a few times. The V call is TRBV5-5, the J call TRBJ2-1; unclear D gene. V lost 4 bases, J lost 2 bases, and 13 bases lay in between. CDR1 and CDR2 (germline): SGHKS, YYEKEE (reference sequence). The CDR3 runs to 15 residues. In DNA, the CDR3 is TGTGCCAGCAGCCAGGACGCCTCGGCCTACAATGAGCAGTTCTTC. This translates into CASSQDASAYNEQFF.

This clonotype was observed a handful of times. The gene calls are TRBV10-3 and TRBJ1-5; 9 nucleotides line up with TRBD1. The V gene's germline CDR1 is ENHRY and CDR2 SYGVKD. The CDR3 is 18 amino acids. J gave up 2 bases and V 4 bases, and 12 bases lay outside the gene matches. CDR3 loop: CAISGSSTGGSGNQPQHF. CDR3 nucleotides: TGTGCCATCAGTGGCTCCTCGACAGGGGGATCGGGCAATCAGCCCCAGCATTTT.

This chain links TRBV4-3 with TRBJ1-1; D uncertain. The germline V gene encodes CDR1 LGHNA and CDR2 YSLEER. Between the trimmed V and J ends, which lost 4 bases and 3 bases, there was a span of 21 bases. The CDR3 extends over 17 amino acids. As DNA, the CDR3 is TGCGCCAGCAGCCTCTTGATGGGTCGGGTTTTGTACACTGAAGCTTTCTTT. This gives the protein CASSLLMGRVLYTEAFF.

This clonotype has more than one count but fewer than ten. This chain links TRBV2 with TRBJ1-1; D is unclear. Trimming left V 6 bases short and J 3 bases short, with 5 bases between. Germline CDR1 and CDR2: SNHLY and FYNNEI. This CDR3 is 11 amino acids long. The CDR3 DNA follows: TGTGCCAGCAGGGACTACACTGAAGCTTTCTTT. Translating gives CASRDYTEAFF.

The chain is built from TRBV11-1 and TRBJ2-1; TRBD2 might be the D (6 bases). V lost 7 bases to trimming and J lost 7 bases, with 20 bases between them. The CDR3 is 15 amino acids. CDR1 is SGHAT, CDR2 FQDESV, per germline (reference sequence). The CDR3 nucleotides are TGTGCCAGCACCTCCCGGGACTCACCGTCGAATGAGCAGTTCTTC. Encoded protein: CASTSRDSPSNEQFF.

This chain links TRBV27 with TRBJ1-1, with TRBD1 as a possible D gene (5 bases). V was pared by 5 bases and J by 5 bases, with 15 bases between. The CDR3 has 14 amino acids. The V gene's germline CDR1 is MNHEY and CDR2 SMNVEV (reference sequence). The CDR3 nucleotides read TGTGCCAGCAGTAATGCAGGTTCAGGGACTGAAGCTTTCTTT. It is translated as CASSNAGSGTEAFF.

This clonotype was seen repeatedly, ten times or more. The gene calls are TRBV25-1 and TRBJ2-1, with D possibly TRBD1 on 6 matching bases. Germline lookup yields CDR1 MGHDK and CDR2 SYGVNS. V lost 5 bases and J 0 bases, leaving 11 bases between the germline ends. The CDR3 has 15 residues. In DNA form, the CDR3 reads TGTGCCAGCAGTTTACAGGGAAACTCCTACAATGAGCAGTTCTTC. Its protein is CASSLQGNSYNEQFF.

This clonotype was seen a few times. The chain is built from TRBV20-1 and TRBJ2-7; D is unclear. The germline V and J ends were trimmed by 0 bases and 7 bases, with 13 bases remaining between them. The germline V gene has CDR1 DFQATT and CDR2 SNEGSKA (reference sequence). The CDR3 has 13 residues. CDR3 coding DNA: TGCAGTGCTAGAGAAACCTCCTTGGGGGAGCAGTACTTC. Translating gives CSARETSLGEQYF.

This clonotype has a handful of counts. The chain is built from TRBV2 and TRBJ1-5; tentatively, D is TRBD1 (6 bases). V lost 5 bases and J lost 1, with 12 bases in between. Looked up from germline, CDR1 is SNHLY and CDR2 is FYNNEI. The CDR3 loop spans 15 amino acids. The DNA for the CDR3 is TGTGCCAGCAGTCCACAGGGTTTCAGCAATCAGCCCCAGCATTTT. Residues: CASSPQGFSNQPQHF.

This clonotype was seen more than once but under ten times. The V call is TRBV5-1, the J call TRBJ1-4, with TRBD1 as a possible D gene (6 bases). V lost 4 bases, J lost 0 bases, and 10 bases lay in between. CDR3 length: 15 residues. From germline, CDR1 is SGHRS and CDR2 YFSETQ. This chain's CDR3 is CASSPNRATNEKLFF. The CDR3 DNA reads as TGCGCCAGCAGCCCGAACAGGGCAACTAATGAAAAACTGTTTTTT.

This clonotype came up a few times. DNA of the CDR3: TGCGCCAGCAGCCCCGCCCACAATGAGCAGTTCTTC. Protein product: CASSPAHNEQFF. The chain has TRBV5-1 and TRBJ2-1; D remains unclear. Germline assignment: CDR1 SGHRS and CDR2 YFSETQ. The CDR3 is made up of 12 amino acids. V lost 4 bases and J 5 bases, leaving 7 bases between the germline ends.

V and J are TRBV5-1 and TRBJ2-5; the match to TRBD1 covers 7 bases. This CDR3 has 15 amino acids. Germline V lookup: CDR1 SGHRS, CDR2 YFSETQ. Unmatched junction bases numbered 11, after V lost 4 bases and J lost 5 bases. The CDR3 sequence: CASSHGTARRETQYF. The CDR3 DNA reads TGCGCCAGCAGCCATGGGACAGCCCGTCGGGAGACCCAGTACTTC.

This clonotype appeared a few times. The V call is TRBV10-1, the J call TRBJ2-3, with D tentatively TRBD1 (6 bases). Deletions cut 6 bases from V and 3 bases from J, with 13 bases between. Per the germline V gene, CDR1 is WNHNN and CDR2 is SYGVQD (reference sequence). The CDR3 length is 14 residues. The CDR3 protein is CASRDHTGTDTQYF. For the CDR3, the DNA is TGCGCCAGCAGAGATCATACAGGGACAGATACGCAGTATTTT.

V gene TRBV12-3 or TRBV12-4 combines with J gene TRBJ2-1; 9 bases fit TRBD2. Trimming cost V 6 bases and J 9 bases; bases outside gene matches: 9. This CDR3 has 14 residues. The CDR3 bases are TGTGCCAGCAGATCAAGCGGGGGGCTTAGTGAGCAGTTCTTC. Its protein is CASRSSGGLSEQFF.

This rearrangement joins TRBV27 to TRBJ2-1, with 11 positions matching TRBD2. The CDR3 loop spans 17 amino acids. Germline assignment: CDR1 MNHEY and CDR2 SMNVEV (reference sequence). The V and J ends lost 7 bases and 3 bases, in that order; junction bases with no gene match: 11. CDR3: CASTGLAGGRGYNEQFF. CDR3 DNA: TGTGCCAGCACCGGCCTAGCGGGGGGCCGCGGCTACAATGAGCAGTTCTTC.

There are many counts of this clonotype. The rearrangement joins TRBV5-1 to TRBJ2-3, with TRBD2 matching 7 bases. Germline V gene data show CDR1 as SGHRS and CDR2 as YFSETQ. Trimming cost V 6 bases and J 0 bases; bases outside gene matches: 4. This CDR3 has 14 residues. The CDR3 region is CASNRGGSTDTQYF. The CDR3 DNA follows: TGCGCCAGCAATAGGGGAGGGAGCACAGATACGCAGTATTTT. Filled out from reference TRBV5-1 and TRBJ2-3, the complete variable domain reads KAGVTQTPRYLIKTRGQQVTLSCSPISGHRSVSWYQQTPGQGLQFLFEYFSETQRNKGNFPGRFSGRQFSNSRSEMNVSTLELGDSALYLCASNRGGSTDTQYFGPGTRLTVL.

DNA for the CDR3: TGTGCCAGCAGGCCCCCCTCCAGCGTCGGTATCGGGGAGCTGTTTTTT. Protein product: CASRPPSSVGIGELFF. V and J are TRBV7-2 and TRBJ2-2, with D hard to call. The CDR3 runs 16 residues. V was pared by 6 bases and J by 7 bases, with 21 bases between. CDR1 SGHTA and CDR2 FQGNSA come from the germline V gene.

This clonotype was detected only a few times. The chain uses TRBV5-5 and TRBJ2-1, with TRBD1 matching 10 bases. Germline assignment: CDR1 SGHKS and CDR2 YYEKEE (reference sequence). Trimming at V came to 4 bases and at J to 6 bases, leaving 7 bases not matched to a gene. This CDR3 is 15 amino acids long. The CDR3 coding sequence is TGTGCCAGCAGCCTGGGACAGGGGCGTACCAATGAGCAGTTCTTC. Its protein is CASSLGQGRTNEQFF.

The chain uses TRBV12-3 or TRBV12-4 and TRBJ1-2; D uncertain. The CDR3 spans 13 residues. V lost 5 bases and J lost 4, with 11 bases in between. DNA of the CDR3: TGTGCCAGCAGTCCCGGGTCGCGCTATGGCTACACCTTC. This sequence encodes CASSPGSRYGYTF.

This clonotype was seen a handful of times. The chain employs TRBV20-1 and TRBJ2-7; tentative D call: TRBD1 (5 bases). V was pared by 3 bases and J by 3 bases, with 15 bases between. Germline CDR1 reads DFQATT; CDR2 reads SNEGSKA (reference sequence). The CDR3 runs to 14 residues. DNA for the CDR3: TGCAGTGCTAGGGGGCCTCTTGGGTTCTACGAGCAGTACTTC. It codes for CSARGPLGFYEQYF.

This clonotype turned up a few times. CDR3 DNA sequence: TGTGCCAGCAGCTTAGGGGTGCACGCAGATACGCAGTATTTT. The encoded protein is CASSLGVHADTQYF. The chain joins TRBV7-2 to TRBJ2-3; no clear D gene. The CDR3 consists of 14 residues. CDR1 SGHTA and CDR2 FQGNSA come from the germline V gene. Trimming pared 1 base from V and 4 bases from J, leaving 9 bases between.

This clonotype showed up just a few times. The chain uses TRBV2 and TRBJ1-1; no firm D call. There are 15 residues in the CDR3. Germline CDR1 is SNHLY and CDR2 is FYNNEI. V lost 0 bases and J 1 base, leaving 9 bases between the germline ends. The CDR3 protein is CASSEALPGNTEAFF. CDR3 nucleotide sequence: TGTGCCAGCAGTGAAGCGCTTCCAGGGAACACTGAAGCTTTCTTT. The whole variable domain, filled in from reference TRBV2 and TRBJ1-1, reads EPEVTQTPSHQVTQMGQEVILRCVPISNHLYFYWYRQILGQKVEFLVSFYNNEISEKSEIFDDQFSVERPDGSNFTLKIRSTKLEDSAMYFCASSEALPGNTEAFFGQGTRLTVV.

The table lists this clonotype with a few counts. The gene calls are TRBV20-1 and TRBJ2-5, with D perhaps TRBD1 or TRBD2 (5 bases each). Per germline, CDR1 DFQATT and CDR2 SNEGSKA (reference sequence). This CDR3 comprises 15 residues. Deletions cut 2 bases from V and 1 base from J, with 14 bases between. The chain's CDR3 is CSARSGGVAQETQYF. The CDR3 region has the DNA TGCAGTGCTAGATCTGGGGGAGTAGCCCAAGAGACCCAGTACTTC.

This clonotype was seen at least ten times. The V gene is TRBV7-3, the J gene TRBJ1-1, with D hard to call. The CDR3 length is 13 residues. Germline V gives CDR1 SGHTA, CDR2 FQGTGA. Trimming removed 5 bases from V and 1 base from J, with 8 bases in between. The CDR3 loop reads CASSQGQNTEAFF. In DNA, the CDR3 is TGTGCCAGCAGCCAAGGTCAGAACACTGAAGCTTTCTTT. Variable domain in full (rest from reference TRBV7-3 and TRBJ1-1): GAGVSQTPSNKVTEKGKYVELRCDPISGHTALYWYRQSLGQGPEFLIYFQGTGAADDSGLPNDRFFAVRPEGSVSTLKIQRTERGDSAVYLCASSQGQNTEAFFGQGTRLTVV.